The TCR beta chain under discussion was sequenced for a study of a mutant IDH1 vaccine in newly diagnosed glioma. Study context: Of the patients given treatment, approximately 62% were male and approximately 38% were female, and a mean age of around 41 years was recorded. Those enrolled had earlier been treated with radiotherapy, temozolomide, or both, mostly both.

Time point defined: week 11, during vaccination. Each dose delivered 300 ug of mutant IDH1 20-mer peptide subcutaneously with imiquimod. Patients carried new grade 3 or 4 IDH1-mutant astrocytomas lacking nuclear ATRX. The CDR3 length is 14 residues. With 4 bases removed from V and 3 bases from J, the gap between germline ends came to 10 bases. Germline V gene data show CDR1 as SGHDT and CDR2 as YYEEEE. TCRdb keeps only in-frame clones here, not all; method: immunoSEQ multiplex PCR. The sample holds fewer than 35,000 clones, 90% seen once. Remarks on this clone: Antigen: not known.

This TCR was recovered from a man aged 18 to 30 with glioma. The sample here was PBMCs, taken from a glioma patient whose treatment included an IDH1 peptide vaccine. The gene calls are TRBV5-6 and TRBJ1-4; tentatively, D is TRBD1 (5 bases). Here the CDR3 DNA reads TGTGCCAGCAGCCTCCAGGGACCTAATGAAAAACTGTTTTTT. This encodes CASSLQGPNEKLFF.